This is a list of T cell receptor beta chains from one sample in a study of shared clonotypes between healthy human individuals. Here immunoSEQ multiplex PCR was the method, and the copy in TCRdb shows in-frame clones only, minus some. Here the sample spans about 2 million clones, about 94% being singletons. Sequencing input: naive CD8+ T cells sorted from blood. The receptors shown here come from a man younger than 35 in good health. Both conserved end residues are part of each CDR3. The order of the fields is D gene, clone size, V gene, J gene, CDR3 protein, CDR3 DNA. A D gene is named only where the DNA matches it firmly. Some rows have no size entry. The others give once, few or many, or a class for an expanded clone.

D: TRBD2
size: NA
V: TRBV9
J: TRBJ2-4
CDR3: CASSSLAGGPGNIQYF
DNA: TGTGCCAGCAGCTCTTTAGCGGGAGGGCCCGGAAACATTCAGTACTTC

D: NA
size: NA
V: TRBV27
J: TRBJ1-1
CDR3: CASSLYGGMNTEAFF
DNA: TGTGCCAGCAGTTTATACGGCGGGATGAACACTGAAGCTTTCTTT

D: NA
size: NA
V: TRBV5-3
J: TRBJ1-6
CDR3: CARSLTDRRRMSNSPLHF
DNA: TGTGCCAGAAGCTTGACGGATCGACGACGGATGTCTAATTCACCCCTCCACTTT

D: TRBD1
size: NA
V: TRBV6-1
J: TRBJ2-7
CDR3: CASSEADRGYEQYF
DNA: TGTGCCAGCAGTGAAGCGGACAGGGGGTACGAGCAGTACTTC

D: TRBD1
size: few
V: TRBV19
J: TRBJ1-1
CDR3: CASSIGTGDTEAFF
DNA: TGTGCCAGTAGTATTGGGACAGGAGACACTGAAGCTTTCTTT

D: NA
size: NA
V: TRBV27
J: TRBJ2-2
CDR3: CASSLPGAAGELFF
DNA: TGTGCCAGCAGTTTACCGGGAGCGGCCGGGGAGCTGTTTTTT

D: NA
size: once
V: TRBV19
J: TRBJ2-7
CDR3: CASSPWAKTYEQYF
DNA: TGTGCCAGTAGTCCCTGGGCCAAGACCTACGAGCAGTACTTC

D: NA
size: NA
V: TRBV7-9
J: TRBJ2-1
CDR3: CASSFPDPYNEQFF
DNA: TGTGCCAGCAGCTTCCCCGACCCATACAATGAGCAGTTCTTC

D: NA
size: NA
V: TRBV28
J: TRBJ2-7
CDR3: CASVPDIGSYEQYF
DNA: TGTGCCAGCGTACCTGATATTGGGTCCTACGAGCAGTACTTC

D: NA
size: NA
V: TRBV4-3
J: TRBJ1-2
CDR3: CASSQSQGFLANYGYTF
DNA: TGCGCCAGCAGCCAATCACAGGGTTTCTTAGCTAACTATGGCTACACCTTC

D: TRBD1
size: NA
V: TRBV10-2
J: TRBJ2-7
CDR3: CASSDRVDEQYF
DNA: TGCGCCAGCAGCGACAGGGTGGATGAGCAGTACTTC

D: NA
size: NA
V: TRBV7-6
J: TRBJ1-1
CDR3: CASGSGNTEAFF
DNA: TGTGCCAGCGGGTCGGGGAACACTGAAGCTTTCTTT

D: TRBD2
size: NA
V: TRBV15
J: TRBJ2-2
CDR3: CATAPRPGLAGGFTGELFF
DNA: TGTGCCACCGCCCCAAGACCGGGACTAGCGGGAGGGTTTACCGGGGAGCTGTTTTTT

D: TRBD1
size: NA
V: TRBV13
J: TRBJ2-7
CDR3: CASSPDRDHYEQYF
DNA: TGTGCCAGCAGCCCGGACAGGGACCACTACGAGCAGTACTTC

D: NA
size: NA
V: TRBV6-6
J: TRBJ1-1
CDR3: CASSWGTEAFF
DNA: TGTGCCAGCAGCTGGGGCACTGAAGCTTTCTTT

D: TRBD2
size: NA
V: TRBV7-8
J: TRBJ2-5
CDR3: CASSSGLAGAPSETQYF
DNA: TGTGCCAGCAGCTCCGGACTAGCGGGAGCTCCCTCAGAGACCCAGTACTTC

D: NA
size: NA
V: TRBV5-1
J: TRBJ2-3
CDR3: CASSLAGTDTQYF
DNA: TGCGCCAGCAGCTTGGCTGGTACAGATACGCAGTATTTT

D: NA
size: NA
V: TRBV16
J: TRBJ2-3
CDR3: CASSRGQGEDPDTQYF
DNA: TGTGCCAGCAGCAGGGGACAAGGGGAGGATCCAGATACGCAGTATTTT

D: NA
size: NA
V: TRBV7-6
J: TRBJ2-5
CDR3: CASSPRTGETQYF
DNA: TGTGCCAGCAGCCCGCGGACCGGGGAGACCCAGTACTTC

D: TRBD1
size: NA
V: TRBV9
J: TRBJ1-4
CDR3: CASSEGQATNEKLFF
DNA: TGTGCCAGCAGCGAGGGACAGGCAACTAATGAAAAACTGTTTTTT

D: NA
size: once
V: TRBV27
J: TRBJ2-2
CDR3: CASSLGVSGELFF
DNA: TGTGCCAGCAGTTTAGGGGTCTCCGGGGAGCTGTTTTTT

D: TRBD1
size: NA
V: TRBV7-2
J: TRBJ2-7
CDR3: CASSPRGLAYEQYF
DNA: TGTGCCAGCAGCCCCAGGGGGCTCGCCTACGAGCAGTACTTC

D: NA
size: NA
V: TRBV5-6
J: TRBJ2-7
CDR3: CASSLFRADRSHEQYF
DNA: TGTGCCAGCAGCTTGTTCAGGGCAGATCGGTCCCACGAGCAGTACTTC

D: TRBD1
size: NA
V: TRBV27
J: TRBJ2-7
CDR3: CASSPDRYEQYF
DNA: TGTGCCAGCAGTCCGGACAGGTACGAGCAGTACTTC

D: NA
size: NA
V: TRBV7-3
J: TRBJ2-3
CDR3: CASNLDGASTDTQYF
DNA: TGTGCCAGCAACCTAGACGGTGCTAGCACAGATACGCAGTATTTT

D: TRBD1
size: NA
V: TRBV6-5
J: TRBJ2-7
CDR3: CASSYDRGNEQYF
DNA: TGTGCCAGCAGTTATGACAGGGGAAACGAGCAGTACTTC

D: NA
size: NA
V: TRBV7-9
J: TRBJ2-5
CDR3: CASSLAGQGMYQETQYF
DNA: TGTGCCAGCAGCTTAGCGGGGCAGGGGATGTACCAAGAGACCCAGTACTTC

D: TRBD1
size: NA
V: TRBV5-4
J: TRBJ2-7
CDR3: CASATGPSYEQYF
DNA: TGTGCCAGCGCGACAGGGCCCTCCTACGAGCAGTACTTC

D: NA
size: NA
V: TRBV7-9
J: TRBJ1-1
CDR3: CASSLWEGGATEAFF
DNA: TGTGCCAGCAGCTTATGGGAGGGTGGGGCCACTGAAGCTTTCTTT

D: NA
size: once
V: TRBV7-9
J: TRBJ2-7
CDR3: CASSLVNFYEQYF
DNA: TGTGCCAGCAGCTTAGTCAATTTCTACGAGCAGTACTTC

D: NA
size: NA
V: TRBV6-5
J: TRBJ2-7
CDR3: CASSYVTYEQYF
DNA: TGTGCCAGCAGTTACGTCACCTACGAGCAGTACTTC

D: NA
size: NA
V: TRBV4-3
J: TRBJ2-3
CDR3: CASSHVEGTDTQYF
DNA: TGCGCCAGCAGCCATGTAGAAGGCACAGATACGCAGTATTTT

D: TRBD1
size: NA
V: TRBV7-9
J: TRBJ2-7
CDR3: CASSPGQGHEQYF
DNA: TGTGCCAGCAGCCCGGGACAGGGCCACGAGCAGTACTTC

D: TRBD2
size: NA
V: TRBV11-2
J: TRBJ2-7
CDR3: CASSPKYGGTSNIYEQYF
DNA: TGTGCCAGCAGCCCTAAATACGGCGGGACTAGCAATATCTACGAGCAGTACTTC

D: NA
size: NA
V: TRBV7-9
J: TRBJ1-1
CDR3: CASSPPDPENTEAFF
DNA: TGTGCCAGCAGCCCCCCGGATCCCGAGAACACTGAAGCTTTCTTT

D: TRBD1
size: NA
V: TRBV27
J: TRBJ2-5
CDR3: CASTPRTGGARETQYF
DNA: TGTGCCAGCACCCCCCGGACAGGGGGCGCGCGGGAGACCCAGTACTTC

D: NA
size: NA
V: TRBV19
J: TRBJ2-7
CDR3: CASSISLAYEQYF
DNA: TGTGCCAGTAGTATCAGCTTGGCGTACGAGCAGTACTTC

D: NA
size: NA
V: TRBV6-5
J: TRBJ1-5
CDR3: CASSYTAGERQPQHF
DNA: TGTGCCAGCAGTTACACAGCAGGGGAAAGGCAGCCCCAGCATTTT

D: NA
size: NA
V: TRBV27
J: TRBJ2-2
CDR3: CASRYLSTGELFF
DNA: TGTGCCAGCAGATACCTCAGTACCGGGGAGCTGTTTTTT

D: NA
size: NA
V: TRBV7-2
J: TRBJ2-7
CDR3: CASSLNRAREQYF
DNA: TGTGCCAGCAGCTTAAATAGGGCCCGTGAGCAGTACTTC

D: NA
size: NA
V: TRBV7-9
J: TRBJ2-7
CDR3: CASSLVVGLRNYEQYF
DNA: TGTGCCAGCAGCTTAGTCGTAGGGCTCCGAAACTACGAGCAGTACTTC

D: NA
size: NA
V: TRBV29-1
J: TRBJ2-4
CDR3: CSVVQENIQYF
DNA: TGCAGCGTTGTCCAGGAAAACATTCAGTACTTC

D: NA
size: NA
V: TRBV30
J: TRBJ2-2
CDR3: CAWSVVAGELFF
DNA: TGTGCCTGGAGTGTAGTGGCCGGGGAGCTGTTTTTT

D: TRBD2
size: NA
V: TRBV4-1
J: TRBJ2-1
CDR3: CASSQASGGPNEQFF
DNA: TGCGCCAGCAGCCAAGCTAGCGGGGGGCCCAATGAGCAGTTCTTC

D: NA
size: NA
V: TRBV7-7
J: TRBJ2-5
CDR3: CAKGVAGEGGQETQYF
DNA: TGTGCGAAGGGGGTAGCGGGCGAAGGCGGGCAAGAGACCCAGTACTTC

D: NA
size: once
V: TRBV6-5
J: TRBJ2-2
CDR3: CASGPGWYTGELFF
DNA: TGTGCCAGCGGTCCTGGGTGGTACACCGGGGAGCTGTTTTTT

D: NA
size: NA
V: TRBV10-3
J: TRBJ2-5
CDR3: CAISEEEETQYF
DNA: TGTGCCATCAGTGAAGAGGAAGAGACCCAGTACTTC

D: NA
size: NA
V: TRBV4-3
J: TRBJ2-7
CDR3: CASSQEVVRDLSYEQYF
DNA: TGCGCCAGCAGCCAAGAAGTGGTACGGGACCTATCCTACGAGCAGTACTTC